What follows are 27 T cell receptor beta chains derived from one specimen sequenced in a study of shared clonotypes between healthy human individuals. TCRdb's table, derived via immunoSEQ multiplex PCR, lists solely in-frame clones and lacks some. The sample lists 550,000 to 700,000 clones; approximately 73% were seen once. Sequenced material: memory CD4+ T cells sorted from blood. Indicated subset: CD45RA-negative fraction. These receptors all come from a woman aged 30 to 39 in good health.

V gene TRBV28 combines with J gene TRBJ2-1, with D possibly TRBD1 on 6 matching bases. The CDR3 has 17 residues. The germline V and J ends were trimmed by 5 bases and 4 bases, with 21 bases remaining between them. Germline V gene data show CDR1 as MDHEN and CDR2 as SYDVKM. The CDR3 DNA is TGTGCCAGCAGTAAGCTCAGGGGACGCGCCCCGTACAATGAGCAGTTCTTC. Translated: CASSKLRGRAPYNEQFF.

As concerns this clone: One end of the junction does not line up with germline, which may come from a read error. This chain links TRBV2 with TRBJ2-7, with 7 positions matching TRBD1. Germline assignment: CDR1 SNHLY and CDR2 FYNNEI. The CDR3 totals 15 residues. CDR3 nucleotide sequence: TGTGCCAGCAGGGAAGGACAGGTGATCTCCTACGAGCAGTACTTC. Residues: CASREGQVISYEQYF.

The chain is built from TRBV18 and TRBJ2-7; perhaps TRBD1 as D (5 bases). The germline V gene has CDR1 KGHSH and CDR2 LQKENI. CDR3 length equals 14 residues. V lost 6 bases and J 5 bases, leaving 17 bases between the germline ends. CDR3 sequence (DNA): TGTGCCAGCTCTCTACCGTCAGGGATAAACGAGCAGTACTTC. As protein: CASSLPSGINEQYF.

V gene TRBV2 combines with J gene TRBJ2-5, with 14 bases identical to TRBD2. The V gene end was trimmed by 3 bases and the J gene end by 3 bases; junction bases not matched to a gene: 9. Germline CDR1 SNHLY, CDR2 FYNNEI. The CDR3 extends over 18 amino acids. Here the CDR3 reads CASSDRTSGRRGKETQYF. The CDR3 region has the DNA TGTGCCAGCAGTGACAGGACTAGCGGGAGGCGAGGGAAAGAGACCCAGTACTTC.

The rearrangement uses TRBV18 and TRBJ1-2; tentatively, D is TRBD1 (6 bases). V gave up 3 bases and J gave up 8 bases, with 13 bases separating them. This CDR3 region has 13 residues. CDR1 is KGHSH, CDR2 LQKENI, per germline. The CDR3 nucleotides are TGTGCCAGCTCACCCTCAGACAGGACGGGCTACACCTTC. Its translation is CASSPSDRTGYTF.

The chain has TRBV29-1 and TRBJ1-1; D unclear. CDR3 size: 12 residues. Trimming shortened V by 4 bases and J by 5 bases, and 11 bases separated the two germline ends. The V gene's germline CDR1 is SQVTM and CDR2 ANQGSEA. The CDR3 DNA reads TGCAGCGTTGGGTCTGGTGGGACTGAAGCTTTCTTT. It is translated as CSVGSGGTEAFF.

The rearrangement uses TRBV5-1 and TRBJ1-3; D remains unclear. The V gene lost 0 bases and the J gene lost 0 bases, with 10 bases spanning the gap. Germline V gene lookup returns CDR1 SGHRS and CDR2 YFSETQ. This CDR3 has 16 amino acids. CDR3 in amino acids: CASSLEAVFSGNTIYF. The CDR3 DNA reads TGCGCCAGCAGCTTGGAAGCCGTTTTCTCTGGAAACACCATATATTTT.

The CDR3 nucleotides read TGTGCCAGTAGTAACAGTGCGACAGGATATAATGAAAAACTGTTTTTT. Translating it yields CASSNSATGYNEKLFF. The gene calls are TRBV19 and TRBJ1-4, with TRBD1 as a possible D gene (6 bases). The germline gives CDR1 LNHDA, CDR2 SQIVND (reference sequence). The length of the CDR3 is 16 residues. Trimming took off 4 bases at V and 4 bases at J, with 16 bases between the two ends.

This chain joins TRBV14 and TRBJ2-7; TRBD2 might be the D (5 bases). Trimming removed 4 bases at V and 0 bases at J, with 28 bases between. Germline V lookup: CDR1 SGHDN, CDR2 FVKESK. The CDR3 is 20 residues long. As DNA, the CDR3 is TGTGCCAGCAGCCCGGAGACCGGGCTTAGCGACGGTCGGGGCTCCTACGAGCAGTACTTC. Protein product: CASSPETGLSDGRGSYEQYF.

The chain couples TRBV29-1 to TRBJ2-7; 8 nucleotides align to TRBD1. The germline V gene encodes CDR1 SQVTM and CDR2 ANQGSEA. The CDR3 is made up of 15 amino acids. The V and J ends lost 6 bases and 2 bases, in that order; junction bases with no gene match: 12. CDR3 DNA: TGCAGCGTGGCGTCAGGACAGGGTGGCCCCTACGAGCAGTACTTC. This sequence encodes CSVASGQGGPYEQYF.

This chain uses TRBV6-6 with TRBJ2-7, with 10 bases matching TRBD1. With 7 bases clipped from V and 4 bases from J, the junction kept 4 bases outside the gene matches. The CDR3 runs to 13 residues. Germline assignment: CDR1 MNHNY and CDR2 SVGAGI (reference sequence). CDR3 nucleotide sequence: TGTGCCAGCACTCCGGGACAGGGGTACGAGCAGTACTTC. Its translation: CASTPGQGYEQYF.

This clone was counted only a few times. The chain carries TRBV28 and TRBJ2-7; D is unclear. CDR3 length equals 14 residues. The V and J ends lost 6 bases and 3 bases respectively, with 15 bases between them. Germline CDR1 is MDHEN and CDR2 is SYDVKM. Here the CDR3 reads CASRLSPASYEQYF. CDR3 nucleotides: TGTGCCAGCAGGCTCTCCCCGGCGAGCTACGAGCAGTACTTC.

This clone was picked up a small number of times. The V gene is TRBV6-1, the J gene TRBJ1-3; D is uncertain. Germline CDR1 MNHNS, CDR2 SASEGT. V lost 1 base, J lost 7 bases, and 8 bases lay in between. The CDR3 covers 13 residues. Here the CDR3 reads CASSEGTENTIYF. For the CDR3, the DNA is TGTGCCAGCAGTGAAGGGACCGAGAACACCATATATTTT.

V usage is TRBV6-1 and J usage is TRBJ1-4; 7 positions agree with TRBD1. V lost 6 bases and J lost 4; bases outside the gene matches: 5. The CDR3 has 14 residues. Looked up from germline, CDR1 is MNHNS and CDR2 is SASEGT. The CDR3 coding sequence is TGTGCCAGCAGACCCGGGACAGTTAATGAAAAACTGTTTTTT. Translated: CASRPGTVNEKLFF.

In DNA, the CDR3 is TGCGCCAGCAGTGGAACAGGGGGGAAAGTCGGAAGCACCGGGGAGCTGTTTTTT. As protein: CASSGTGGKVGSTGELFF. The V call is TRBV10-1, the J call TRBJ2-2; TRBD1 aligns across 8 bases. V shed 4 bases and J 4 bases; nucleotides not matched to a gene: 14. CDR1 is WNHNN and CDR2 is SYGVQD in the germline V gene (reference sequence). CDR3 length: 18 amino acids.

The chain carries TRBV29-1 and TRBJ2-1; the match to TRBD2 covers 9 bases. The trim removed 5 bases at V and 8 bases at J, leaving 10 bases unmatched. The germline V gene encodes CDR1 SQVTM and CDR2 ANQGSEA. CDR3 size: 14 residues. The CDR3 coding sequence is TGCAGCGTTTGGGCGGGGGGGGGCGTATATGAGCAGTTCTTC. Its protein product is CSVWAGGGVYEQFF.

The chain joins TRBV19 to TRBJ2-7; 9 bases agree with TRBD1. Germline V gene lookup returns CDR1 LNHDA and CDR2 SQIVND (reference sequence). The CDR3 runs to 15 residues. V lost 6 bases to trimming and J lost 4 bases; unmatched junction nucleotides: 10. CDR3 nucleotides: TGTGCCAGTAGGGAAACAGGGGGCAAGATGTACGAGCAGTACTTC. Its protein is CASRETGGKMYEQYF.

The chain combines TRBV19 with TRBJ2-6; possibly TRBD1 or TRBD2 for D (5 bases each). This CDR3 has 15 amino acids. Trimming took 6 bases from V and 2 from J, leaving 11 bases between them. Germline CDR1 and CDR2: LNHDA and SQIVND (reference sequence). DNA of the CDR3: TGTGCCAGTAGCCCTGGGGACCCTGGGGCCAACGTCCTGACTTTC. It encodes CASSPGDPGANVLTF.

Ten or more counts support this clone. The chain uses TRBV6-1 and TRBJ1-4; 9 bases map to TRBD1. The CDR3 has 17 amino acids. Germline CDR1 and CDR2: MNHNS and SASEGT. Losses at the gene ends were 4 bases for V and 6 bases for J; bases not matched to a gene: 12. The CDR3 bases are TGTGCCAGCAGTGCTCTCCCTGGGACAGGGCTCGATGAAAAACTGTTTTTT. Amino acid sequence: CASSALPGTGLDEKLFF.

This clone was detected only once. The J gene is TRBJ2-3, the V gene TRBV27, with D unresolved. CDR3 size: 15 residues. Trimming took 2 bases from V and 6 from J, leaving 15 bases between them. Germline loops: CDR1 MNHEY, CDR2 SMNVEV (reference sequence). The CDR3 loop reads CASSLRALGVDTQYF. CDR3 DNA sequence: TGTGCCAGCAGTTTACGCGCCCTTGGGGTGGATACGCAGTATTTT.

The chain employs TRBV4-2 and TRBJ2-7, with D perhaps TRBD1 (5 bases). V was trimmed by 5 bases and J by 3 bases, leaving 11 bases between them. CDR1 and CDR2 from the germline V gene are LGHNA and YNFKEQ. This CDR3 spans 13 amino acids. CDR3 nucleotides: TGTGCCAGCAGCTTGCAGGGAAACTACGAGCAGTACTTC. It is translated as CASSLQGNYEQYF.

V gene TRBV6-5 combines with J gene TRBJ1-5; D not certain. The germline V and J ends were trimmed by 8 bases and 4 bases, with 12 bases remaining between them. From germline, CDR1 is MNHEY and CDR2 SVGAGI. CDR3 length equals 13 residues. CDR3 DNA sequence: TGTGCCAGCGGGAACTTTCCAAATCAGCCCCAGCATTTT. Amino acid sequence: CASGNFPNQPQHF.

This clone was seen a few times. The rearrangement uses TRBV6-5 and TRBJ1-4; TRBD1 agrees at 7 bases. Trimming cost V 2 bases and J 8 bases; bases outside gene matches: 8. The CDR3 spans 15 residues. Germline V gene data show CDR1 as MNHEY and CDR2 as SVGAGI. CDR3 sequence reads: CASSYVTGALEKLFF. DNA for the CDR3: TGTGCCAGCAGTTACGTCACAGGGGCTTTAGAAAAACTGTTTTTT.

This clone was observed once. The chain is built from TRBV5-4 and TRBJ2-2; a possible D gene is TRBD2 (5 bases). This CDR3 has 15 amino acids. Trimming took 2 bases from V and 3 from J, leaving 11 bases between them. CDR1 is SGHNT and CDR2 is YYREEE in the germline V gene (reference sequence). This CDR3 is CASSLSASHTGELFF. The DNA for the CDR3 is TGTGCCAGCAGCTTATCGGCTAGCCACACCGGGGAGCTGTTTTTT.

The gene calls are TRBV28 and TRBJ2-1; 12 bases align to TRBD2. With V trimmed by 6 bases and J by 8 bases, 11 bases remained unmatched. This CDR3 region has 16 residues. The germline V gene encodes CDR1 MDHEN and CDR2 SYDVKM. This chain's CDR3 is CASRSRLAGDLHEQFF. CDR3 coding DNA: TGTGCCAGCAGGTCACGACTAGCGGGAGATTTGCATGAGCAGTTCTTC.

Comment on this clone: Other nucleotide sequences from this sample produce the same CDR3. The chain employs TRBV6-5 and TRBJ2-3; the match to TRBD2 covers 11 bases. The CDR3 has 15 residues. J was trimmed by 4 bases and V by 4 bases; bases with no gene match: 4. The germline gives CDR1 MNHEY, CDR2 SVGAGI. CDR3 sequence: CASSSPGLAADTQYF. DNA of the CDR3: TGTGCCAGCAGTTCCCCGGGACTAGCGGCAGATACGCAGTATTTT.

This rearrangement joins TRBV28 to TRBJ2-4, with D tentatively TRBD2 (5 bases). The germline V gene encodes CDR1 MDHEN and CDR2 SYDVKM. V shed 2 bases and J shed 3 bases, with 5 bases lying between them. The CDR3 length is 13 residues. The CDR3 nucleotides read TGTGCCAGCAGTTTACGGGGCAAAAACATTCAGTACTTC. This encodes CASSLRGKNIQYF.